Below, 31 T cell receptor beta chains from the same sample are listed, as sequenced in a study of control samples from healthy donors and cancer patients. Only in-frame clones appear in the TCRdb table, and some are missing; sequencing was by immunoSEQ multiplex PCR. The sample includes under 100,000 clones, over 90% seen only once; the top ten take approximately 1.5%. Material for sequencing was blood. These receptors were obtained from a woman in her thirties in good health.

This chain connects TRBV9 to TRBJ1-4, with D uncertain. The V and J ends lost 4 bases and 3 bases respectively, with 19 bases between them. The germline V gene encodes CDR1 SGDLS and CDR2 YYNGEE. This CDR3 is built from 17 residues. The DNA for the CDR3 is TGTGCCAGCAGCCCAGACCCTGTTAGGTGGTCTAATGAAAAACTGTTTTTT. As protein: CASSPDPVRWSNEKLFF.

The chain is built from TRBV6-1 and TRBJ2-3; D remains ambiguous. The germline V gene encodes CDR1 MNHNS and CDR2 SASEGT. The CDR3 runs 12 residues. V lost 3 bases to trimming and J lost 10 bases, with 11 bases between them. CDR3 region: CASSDPKGSQYF. The CDR3 nucleotides are TGTGCCAGCAGTGACCCTAAGGGTTCGCAGTATTTT.

This chain uses TRBV5-1 with TRBJ1-1; 8 bases match TRBD1. The CDR3 length is 14 residues. J was trimmed by 3 bases and V by 2 bases; bases with no gene match: 3. The germline V gene encodes CDR1 SGHRS and CDR2 YFSETQ. Here the CDR3 DNA reads TGCGCCAGCAGCTTTGCAGGGGGCCACACTGAAGCTTTCTTT. The encoded protein is CASSFAGGHTEAFF.

The V call is TRBV18, the J call TRBJ2-2; 8 positions match TRBD1. CDR1 is KGHSH and CDR2 is LQKENI in the germline V gene. The length of the CDR3 is 16 residues. V was clipped by 2 bases and J by 7 bases; unmatched bases: 9. The chain's CDR3 is CASSPYQTGAHGELFF. The CDR3 DNA reads TGTGCCAGCTCACCATACCAGACAGGGGCGCACGGGGAGCTGTTTTTT.

The chain joins TRBV2 to TRBJ2-1; D is ambiguous. Germline loops: CDR1 SNHLY, CDR2 FYNNEI. This CDR3 region has 16 residues. Trimming took off 3 bases at V and 0 bases at J, with 12 bases between the two ends. The chain's CDR3 is CASSDLFGGSYNEQFF. The CDR3 DNA reads TGTGCCAGCAGTGATCTGTTTGGCGGCTCCTACAATGAGCAGTTCTTC.

The chain has TRBV27 and TRBJ1-1; TRBD1 agrees at 9 bases. The ends lost 8 bases at V and 0 bases at J; junction bases unmatched: 10. The CDR3 is made up of 16 amino acids. Germline lookup yields CDR1 MNHEY and CDR2 SMNVEV (reference sequence). The CDR3 protein is CASSTGGLRMNTEAFF. The CDR3 DNA follows: TGTGCCAGCTCAACAGGGGGCCTACGTATGAACACTGAAGCTTTCTTT.

The chain carries TRBV5-1 and TRBJ2-2; D gene uncertain. The length of the CDR3 is 11 residues. The V and J ends lost 8 bases and 3 bases respectively, with 5 bases between them. Germline CDR1 is SGHRS and CDR2 is YFSETQ. CDR3 DNA sequence: TGCGCCAGTACTTACACCGGGGAGCTGTTTTTT. Translation gives CASTYTGELFF. Full variable domain (missing parts from reference TRBV5-1 and TRBJ2-2): KAGVTQTPRYLIKTRGQQVTLSCSPISGHRSVSWYQQTPGQGLQFLFEYFSETQRNKGNFPGRFSGRQFSNSRSEMNVSTLELGDSALYLCASTYTGELFFGEGSRLTVL.

A few counts support this clone. The rearrangement links TRBV6-5 to TRBJ2-1; 10 bases are a match to TRBD1. CDR1 MNHEY and CDR2 SVGAGI come from the germline V gene. With 2 bases clipped from V and 8 bases from J, the junction kept 6 bases outside the gene matches. CDR3 length: 15 residues. CDR3 amino acids: CASSYTGTGEDEQFF. CDR3 in DNA: TGTGCCAGCAGTTACACCGGGACAGGGGAGGATGAGCAGTTCTTC.

The V and J genes are TRBV27 and TRBJ1-2; D is uncertain. V was pared by 2 bases and J by 4 bases, with 11 bases between. Germline values: CDR1 MNHEY, CDR2 SMNVEV (reference sequence). The CDR3 runs 14 residues. The CDR3 DNA reads TGTGCCAGCAGTTTAAACGGCCCCGGCTATGGCTACACCTTC. Amino acids: CASSLNGPGYGYTF.

The V gene is TRBV7-2, the J gene TRBJ1-2; possibly TRBD1 for D (6 bases). Trimming took 4 bases from V and 8 from J, leaving 14 bases between them. The CDR3 has 13 amino acids. Looked up from germline, CDR1 is SGHTA and CDR2 is FQGNSA. CDR3 DNA: TGTGCCAGCAGCTCGAACAGGGATTTCGGCTACACCTTC. It codes for CASSSNRDFGYTF.

The chain uses TRBV4-2 and TRBJ1-5; weak D call: TRBD1 (6 bases). The germline V and J ends were trimmed by 4 bases and 0 bases, with 22 bases remaining between them. This CDR3 has 19 amino acids. Germline CDR1 reads LGHNA; CDR2 reads YNFKEQ. In nucleotides, the CDR3 is TGTGCCAGCAGCCGAACGGGGGACAAGGGGTCTTCTAGCAATCAGCCCCAGCATTTT. Translated, it gives CASSRTGDKGSSSNQPQHF.

The chain joins TRBV25-1 to TRBJ2-3; D is perhaps TRBD1 (5 bases). Germline V CDR1 and CDR2: MGHDK, SYGVNS. CDR3 length: 15 amino acids. V lost 6 bases, J lost 0 bases, and 13 bases lay in between. The DNA for the CDR3 is TGTGCCAGCAGAGACGACAGTTTTAGCACAGATACGCAGTATTTT. As protein: CASRDDSFSTDTQYF.

The rearrangement uses TRBV2 and TRBJ1-1; no firm D call. The CDR3 totals 11 residues. Trimming took off 7 bases at V and 6 bases at J, with 9 bases between the two ends. Per germline, CDR1 SNHLY and CDR2 FYNNEI. Here the CDR3 DNA reads TGTGCCAGCACCATTCCCCCTGAAGCTTTCTTT. As protein: CASTIPPEAFF.

This clone was picked up one time. V is TRBV6-5 and J is TRBJ1-2; 7 bases align to TRBD1. The CDR3 loop spans 15 amino acids. After removal of 6 bases from V and 0 bases from J, the junction contained 7 bases not matched to a gene. Germline values: CDR1 MNHEY, CDR2 SVGAGI. The DNA of the CDR3 is TGTGCCAGCAGCCCCGACAGGGTCCCTAACTATGGCTACACCTTC. Its translation is CASSPDRVPNYGYTF.

V and J are TRBV7-6 and TRBJ1-6; unclear D gene. CDR3 length: 12 amino acids. Germline V CDR1 and CDR2: SGHVS, FNYEAQ. With 3 bases removed from V and 9 bases from J, the gap between germline ends came to 6 bases. CDR3 sequence: CASSLSGSPLHF. CDR3 bases: TGTGCCAGCAGCTTGTCGGGTTCACCCCTCCACTTT.

The chain links TRBV5-6 to TRBJ1-5; D is undetermined. The ends were cut back, 2 bases at V and 3 bases at J, with 15 bases in the middle. In germline, CDR1 is SGHDT, CDR2 YYEEEE. The CDR3 loop spans 16 amino acids. CDR3 in DNA: TGTGCCAGCAGCTTTTATCGGCGGGGTCTCAATCAGCCCCAGCATTTT. This codes for CASSFYRRGLNQPQHF.

The chain combines TRBV7-9 with TRBJ1-1; no reliable D call. The germline V and J ends were trimmed by 1 base and 11 bases, with 11 bases remaining between them. The germline gives CDR1 SEHNR, CDR2 FQNEAQ (reference sequence). The CDR3 sequence is 12 residues long. Here the CDR3 DNA reads TGTGCCAGCAGCTTAGGGCGCTTAATGGCTTTCTTT. Protein: CASSLGRLMAFF.

This chain uses TRBV6-2 or TRBV6-3 with TRBJ2-7; unclear D gene. Deletions cut 0 bases from V and 0 bases from J, with 6 bases between. Germline values: CDR1 MNHEY, CDR2 SVGEGT. This CDR3 has 14 amino acids. The CDR3 loop reads CASSYSGPSYEQYF. In DNA, the CDR3 is TGTGCCAGCAGTTACTCCGGTCCCTCCTACGAGCAGTACTTC.

The chain uses TRBV19 and TRBJ2-5; the D gene is possibly TRBD2 (5 bases). CDR1 and CDR2 from the germline V gene are LNHDA and SQIVND (reference sequence). The CDR3 runs to 14 residues. Trimming stripped 4 bases from V and 3 bases from J, with 12 bases between. For the CDR3, the DNA is TGTGCCAGTAGTACCTCCGGGAAGAAAGAGACCCAGTACTTC. This translates into CASSTSGKKETQYF.

This clone was picked up one time. The chain carries TRBV7-9 and TRBJ1-1; D gene uncertain. The CDR3 runs 17 residues. Deletions cut 1 base from V and 5 bases from J, with 20 bases between. Germline CDR1 SEHNR, CDR2 FQNEAQ (reference sequence). As DNA, the CDR3 is TGTGCCAGCAGCTTAGTAGGGTTTTCCCGGGTTAGGACTGAAGCTTTCTTT. The encoded protein is CASSLVGFSRVRTEAFF.

The chain has TRBV3-1 (or the pseudogene TRBV3-2) and TRBJ1-2, with D perhaps matching TRBD1 (5 bases). Germline CDR1 LGHDT, CDR2 YNNKEL (reference sequence). The V and J ends lost 4 bases and 7 bases respectively, with 16 bases between them. The length of the CDR3 is 14 residues. The DNA for the CDR3 is TGTGCCAGCAGCCCAGCGGGGCGGGCCCCTGGCTACACCTTC. Translation gives CASSPAGRAPGYTF.

The V and J genes are TRBV7-2 and TRBJ1-4; maybe TRBD1 (5 bases). Trimming took 2 bases from V and 8 from J, leaving 15 bases between them. Per germline, CDR1 SGHTA and CDR2 FQGNSA. The CDR3 covers 15 residues. This chain's CDR3 is CASSLQSQVGEKLFF. The CDR3 region has the DNA TGTGCCAGCAGCTTACAGTCACAGGTTGGAGAAAAACTGTTTTTT.

The J gene is TRBJ1-5, the V gene TRBV11-2, with D unresolved. The CDR3 extends over 13 amino acids. Looked up from germline, CDR1 is SGHAT and CDR2 is FQNNGV. Trimming removed 6 bases at V and 5 bases at J, with 11 bases between. CDR3 in DNA: TGTGCCAGCAGTATGGGGAGGGATCAGCCCCAGCATTTT. Its protein is CASSMGRDQPQHF.

The chain couples TRBV30 to TRBJ1-6, with 7 bases matching TRBD1. CDR1 and CDR2 (germline): GTSNPN, SVGIG (reference sequence). This CDR3 comprises 15 residues. V shed 4 bases, J shed 9 bases, and the junction held 12 bases outside the gene matches. DNA for the CDR3: TGTGCCTGGAACCGTGGGACAGCCTACGGTTCACCCCTCCACTTT. Residues: CAWNRGTAYGSPLHF.

This clone appeared once. The V gene is TRBV7-9, the J gene TRBJ1-4, with a possible D match to TRBD1 (6 bases). This CDR3 comprises 17 residues. Looked up from germline, CDR1 is SEHNR and CDR2 is FQNEAQ (reference sequence). V was cut by 5 bases and J by 7 bases, with 23 bases left in between. The DNA for the CDR3 is TGTGCCAGCAGCCCCCTCCTACAGGGCGCCTCCATTGAAAAACTGTTTTTT. This encodes CASSPLLQGASIEKLFF.

This clone has only one observation. CDR3 nucleotides: TGTGCCAGCTCACCACCGTTTTCAGGATTGAACACTGAAGCTTTCTTT. Translated: CASSPPFSGLNTEAFF. The rearrangement links TRBV18 to TRBJ1-1; D ambiguous. The CDR3 totals 16 residues. Deletions cut 0 bases from V and 0 bases from J, with 11 bases between. CDR1 and CDR2 from the germline V gene are KGHSH and LQKENI.

The V and J genes are TRBV24-1 and TRBJ1-1; D is unresolved. The germline V gene has CDR1 KGHDR and CDR2 SFDVKD. Trimming left V 2 bases short and J 4 bases short, with 4 bases between. The CDR3 loop spans 12 amino acids. In nucleotides, the CDR3 is TGTGCCACCAGTGATTGGGGCACTGAAGCTTTCTTT. Translation: CATSDWGTEAFF.

The chain combines TRBV7-9 with TRBJ1-5; D might be TRBD1 (5 bases). With 1 base removed from V and 6 bases from J, the gap between germline ends came to 10 bases. Per the germline V gene, CDR1 is SEHNR and CDR2 is FQNEAQ (reference sequence). The CDR3 has 14 residues. The CDR3 reads CASSLGTGTQPQHF. In DNA form, the CDR3 reads TGTGCCAGCAGCTTAGGGACGGGGACTCAGCCCCAGCATTTT.

The gene calls are TRBV7-6 and TRBJ2-3; TRBD2 matches at 7 bases. The length of the CDR3 is 15 residues. Germline V gene lookup returns CDR1 SGHVS and CDR2 FNYEAQ. V shed 6 bases, J shed 4 bases, and the junction held 10 bases outside the gene matches. Written as DNA, the CDR3 is TGTGCCAGCAGTTCCCCTTGGCGGGAGTCAGATACGCAGTATTTT. Its translation: CASSSPWRESDTQYF. Combining the CDR3 with reference TRBV7-6 and TRBJ2-3 gives the whole variable domain GAGVSQSPRYKVTKRGQDVALRCDPISGHVSLYWYRQALGQGPEFLTYFNYEAQQDKSGLPNDRFSAERPEGSISTLTIQRTEQRDSAMYRCASSSPWRESDTQYFGPGTRLTVL.

The chain uses TRBV5-1 and TRBJ1-6; D is ambiguous. The CDR3 is made up of 15 amino acids. CDR1 and CDR2 (germline): SGHRS, YFSETQ. V was trimmed by 0 bases and J by 5 bases, leaving 9 bases between them. The CDR3: CASSLGDGHNSPLHF. In DNA, the CDR3 is TGCGCCAGCAGCTTGGGCGACGGCCATAATTCACCCCTCCACTTT.

The chain uses TRBV23-1 and TRBJ2-4, with D hard to call. TRBV23-1 is assigned to the ORF class and has an uncertain function. Trimming cost V 2 bases and J 1 base, with 24 bases left between them. The CDR3 extends over 20 amino acids. The CDR3 loop is CASSQSLSATPRAAKNIQYF. The CDR3 coding sequence is TGCGCCAGCAGTCAAAGTTTGAGCGCGACACCAAGGGCGGCCAAAAACATTCAGTACTTC.